The 9 T cell receptor beta chains given below trace back to one sample, sequenced in a study of OX40 agonist ivuxolimab in advanced cancers. Clones were sequenced by immunoSEQ multiplex PCR, and TCRdb holds only the in-frame ones, with some missing. The sample contains roughly 70,000 clones, about four fifths of which appear only once. Sequencing was performed on CD4+ or CD8+ T cells sorted from blood, taken in a trial of the OX40 agonist ivuxolimab. Source of these receptors: an adult with an advanced solid tumor such as melanoma, head and neck, liver or kidney cancer.

The chain combines TRBV30 with TRBJ2-2, with 8 bases aligning to TRBD2. V was pared by 3 bases and J by 7 bases, with 7 bases of the junction left unmatched. The CDR3 extends over 14 amino acids. Looked up from germline, CDR1 is GTSNPN and CDR2 is SVGIG (reference sequence). CDR3 bases: TGTGCCTGGAGCCCGGGACTAGATCTCGGGGAGCTGTTTTTT. Translated, it gives CAWSPGLDLGELFF.

V is TRBV7-2 and J is TRBJ2-3; 8 nucleotides agree with TRBD1. Germline V lookup: CDR1 SGHTA, CDR2 FQGNSA. V lost 5 bases, J lost 2 bases, and 9 bases stayed unmatched. This CDR3 has 16 amino acids. Here the CDR3 reads CASSPQGTGHTDTQYF. CDR3 bases: TGTGCCAGCAGCCCCCAGGGGACAGGCCACACAGATACGCAGTATTTT.

This clone was picked up one time. V and J are TRBV6-5 and TRBJ1-5; D not resolved. Germline V gene lookup returns CDR1 MNHEY and CDR2 SVGAGI. The CDR3 totals 14 residues. The V and J ends lost 6 bases and 3 bases respectively, with 12 bases between them. In DNA form, the CDR3 reads TGTGCCAGCAGCCGTGGACGGCTCAATCAGCCCCAGCATTTT. This codes for CASSRGRLNQPQHF.

This clone was found once. The chain has TRBV5-1 and TRBJ2-1; no clear D gene. Germline CDR1 reads SGHRS; CDR2 reads YFSETQ. This CDR3 has 15 amino acids. V lost 7 bases to trimming and J lost 2 bases, with 16 bases between them. Written as DNA, the CDR3 is TGCGCCAGCTCCTTCGCGGACGCCGCCTACAATGAGCAGTTCTTC. This translates into CASSFADAAYNEQFF.

This chain joins TRBV30 and TRBJ1-2, with TRBD1 matching over 8 bases. This CDR3 contains 14 residues. V lost 8 bases to trimming and J lost 3 bases; unmatched junction nucleotides: 11. Germline CDR1 and CDR2: GTSNPN and SVGIG (reference sequence). Here the CDR3 reads CARGQGIRDYGYTF. In DNA form, the CDR3 reads TGTGCCCGAGGACAGGGTATTCGTGACTATGGCTACACCTTC.

The sample holds one count of this clone. The chain is built from TRBV5-5 and TRBJ2-3; D unresolved. Trimming took 5 bases from V and 0 from J, leaving 13 bases between them. The CDR3 length is 15 residues. CDR1 SGHKS and CDR2 YYEKEE come from the germline V gene (reference sequence). The CDR3 coding sequence is TGTGCCAGCAGAACCACACCGACCAGCACAGATACGCAGTATTTT. Its protein is CASRTTPTSTDTQYF.

J is TRBJ2-3 and V is TRBV28; no reliable D call. The CDR3 is made up of 13 amino acids. Trimming took off 3 bases at V and 2 bases at J, with 6 bases between the two ends. The germline V gene encodes CDR1 MDHEN and CDR2 SYDVKM. CDR3 DNA: TGTGCCAGCAGTTTTAGGGCCACAGATACGCAGTATTTT. It yields the protein CASSFRATDTQYF.

The chain has TRBV2 and TRBJ2-5; D might be TRBD1 or TRBD2, each matching 5 bases. CDR1 and CDR2 (germline): SNHLY, FYNNEI. V was shortened by 5 bases and J by 4 bases, with 14 bases between the two germline ends. The CDR3 has 14 residues. CDR3 protein: CASSPWDVGETQYF. The CDR3 nucleotides are TGTGCCAGCAGTCCTTGGGACGTCGGAGAGACCCAGTACTTC.

The chain is built from TRBV18 and TRBJ2-4, with 11 nucleotides matching TRBD1. The CDR3 runs 14 residues. Germline V gene data show CDR1 as KGHSH and CDR2 as LQKENI. With V trimmed by 3 bases and J by 10 bases, 5 bases remained unmatched. The CDR3 spells CASSPGQGARIQYF. The CDR3 nucleotides are TGTGCCAGCTCACCCGGACAGGGGGCAAGAATTCAGTACTTC. The full variable domain, in which reference TRBV18 and TRBJ2-4 provide the parts outside the CDR3, is NAGVMQNPRHLVRRRGQEARLRCSPMKGHSHVYWYRQLPEEGLKFMVYLQKENIIDESGMPKERFSAEFPKEGPSILRIQQVVRGDSAAYFCASSPGQGARIQYFGAGTRLSVL.